Listed here are 10 T cell receptor beta chains from one sample, sequenced in a study of T cell responses to AZD1222 COVID-19 vaccine. Sequencing was performed with immunoSEQ multiplex PCR; in TCRdb, only in-frame clones are kept and a portion is missing. The data hold fewer than 180,000 clones, with around 90% observed a single time. The sequencing used peripheral blood, collected 28 days after the second AZD1222 dose. These receptors were collected from an adult who received the AZD1222 COVID-19 vaccine.

The gene calls are TRBV5-1 and TRBJ2-2; D may match TRBD1 or TRBD2 (5 bases each). CDR3 length: 16 residues. In germline, CDR1 is SGHRS, CDR2 YFSETQ. Trimming stripped 4 bases from V and 4 bases from J, with 17 bases between. The CDR3 sequence: CASSPSLAGSTGELFF. CDR3 bases: TGCGCCAGCAGCCCAAGTCTCGCAGGGAGCACCGGGGAGCTGTTTTTT.

The chain joins TRBV27 to TRBJ2-7; D ambiguous. V lost 8 bases, J lost 4 bases, and 18 bases lay in between. CDR3 size: 14 residues. Germline V lookup: CDR1 MNHEY, CDR2 SMNVEV (reference sequence). The CDR3 DNA is TGTGCCAGCCGACAAAGCAGGACCTTTTACGAGCAGTACTTC. Its translation: CASRQSRTFYEQYF.

This chain connects TRBV4-1 to TRBJ2-5; TRBD2 aligns across 9 bases. V gave up 0 bases and J gave up 1 base; unmatched junction bases: 6. Germline-derived CDR1 and CDR2 are MGHRA and YSYEKL. CDR3 length: 17 amino acids. CDR3 nucleotides: TGCGCCAGCAGCCAAGAAGGCCTAGCGGGGCCCCAAGAGACCCAGTACTTC. It translates to CASSQEGLAGPQETQYF.

This chain connects TRBV5-1 to TRBJ1-1; D is possibly TRBD1 (6 bases). CDR1 SGHRS and CDR2 YFSETQ come from the germline V gene. This CDR3 contains 15 residues. The V gene lost 2 bases and the J gene lost 1 base, with 12 bases spanning the gap. The CDR3 spells CASSLTQGRNTEAFF. The CDR3 nucleotides read TGCGCCAGCAGCTTAACACAGGGAAGGAACACTGAAGCTTTCTTT. The entire variable domain, with the rest obtained from reference TRBV5-1 and TRBJ1-1, is as follows: KAGVTQTPRYLIKTRGQQVTLSCSPISGHRSVSWYQQTPGQGLQFLFEYFSETQRNKGNFPGRFSGRQFSNSRSEMNVSTLELGDSALYLCASSLTQGRNTEAFFGQGTRLTVV.

The chain is built from TRBV7-8 and TRBJ2-1, with D perhaps being TRBD1 or TRBD2 (5 bases each). V was pared by 1 base and J by 7 bases, with 14 bases between. Per germline, CDR1 SGHVS and CDR2 FQNEAQ. The CDR3 is 15 amino acids. The CDR3 is CASSLVRGVGNEQFF. Written as DNA, the CDR3 is TGTGCCAGCAGCTTAGTTAGAGGGGTGGGGAATGAGCAGTTCTTC.

The rearrangement uses TRBV27 and TRBJ1-5; 7 nucleotides agree with TRBD1. From germline, CDR1 is MNHEY and CDR2 SMNVEV (reference sequence). CDR3 size: 15 residues. V shed 2 bases, J shed 5 bases, and the junction held 6 bases outside the gene matches. The CDR3 sequence is CASSLVGTDDQPQHF. CDR3 nucleotides: TGTGCCAGCAGTTTAGTGGGGACAGATGATCAGCCCCAGCATTTT.

The V and J genes are TRBV27 and TRBJ1-6, with 8 bases that match TRBD1. CDR3 length equals 15 residues. Losses at the gene ends were 6 bases for V and 8 bases for J; bases not matched to a gene: 9. Germline assignment: CDR1 MNHEY and CDR2 SMNVEV (reference sequence). In DNA form, the CDR3 reads TGTGCCAGCAGCGACAGGGGAGGTTCGGATTCACCCCTCCACTTT. This encodes CASSDRGGSDSPLHF.

The chain uses TRBV19 and TRBJ1-1; D is perhaps TRBD1 (5 bases). Germline V gene sequence: CDR1 LNHDA, CDR2 SQIVND (reference sequence). The CDR3 is 15 amino acids. V was clipped by 3 bases and J by 4 bases, with 15 bases between them. CDR3 sequence: CASSMEFWGSTEAFF. The CDR3 DNA follows: TGTGCCAGTAGTATGGAATTCTGGGGGAGCACTGAAGCTTTCTTT. The variable domain in full, with the rest retrieved from reference TRBV19 and TRBJ1-1, is DGGITQSPKYLFRKEGQNVTLSCEQNLNHDAMYWYRQDPGQGLRLIYYSQIVNDFQKGDIAEGYSVSREKKESFPLTVTSAQKNPTAFYLCASSMEFWGSTEAFFGQGTRLTVV.

The rearrangement uses TRBV15 and TRBJ2-1; tentatively, D is TRBD2 (5 bases). With 4 bases removed from V and 0 bases from J, the gap between germline ends came to 13 bases. Germline values: CDR1 LNHNV, CDR2 YYDKDF (reference sequence). The CDR3 spans 16 residues. The CDR3 region has the DNA TGTGCCACCAGCATAGCAGCGGCCAGCTCCTACAATGAGCAGTTCTTC. Amino acid sequence: CATSIAAASSYNEQFF. Based on the CDR3 plus reference TRBV15 and TRBJ2-1, the full variable domain is DAMVIQNPRYQVTQFGKPVTLSCSQTLNHNVMYWYQQKSSQAPKLLFHYYDKDFNNEADTPDNFQSRRPNTSFCFLDIRSPGLGDTAMYLCATSIAAASSYNEQFFGPGTRLTVL.

The table lists this clone with a count of one. At one end, the junction sequence differs from germline, possibly due to a read error. Written as DNA, the CDR3 is TGTGCCAGCAGTCCCGCCGGGCCCCCATCCGTCTTC. It specifies CASSPAGPPSVF. This chain joins TRBV2 and TRBJ1-3; D is undetermined. The CDR3 is made up of 12 amino acids. Per the germline V gene, CDR1 is SNHLY and CDR2 is FYNNEI.